These 30 T cell receptor beta chains were sequenced from one sample in a study of T-cell reconstitution after alpha-beta-depleted transplantation in children. This sample's TCRbeta library carried unique molecular identifier barcodes. TCRdb independently ran MiXCR on the PCR reads; one entry per CDR3 protein. The data contain about a million distinct CDR3 sequences, roughly 29% of them seen just once; the ten biggest clones take up about 28%. The specimen was PBMCs, mostly from graft donor cells, collected 360 days after TCRalphabeta/CD19-depleted stem cell transplant. These receptors were collected from a boy younger than two who had a stem cell transplant for SCID, so the T cells may come from the graft donor.

The V call is TRBV5-1, the J call TRBJ2-5, with D possibly being TRBD1 or TRBD2 (5 bases each). This CDR3 is 17 amino acids long. The ends were cut back, 4 bases at V and 4 bases at J, with 23 bases in the middle. Per the germline V gene, CDR1 is SGHRS and CDR2 is YFSETQ. The CDR3 protein is CASSTTTGTVRAETQYF. In nucleotides, the CDR3 is TGCGCCAGCAGCACAACCACCGGGACCGTGAGGGCAGAGACCCAGTACTTC.

The chain links TRBV4-1 to TRBJ1-1, with D unresolved. V was clipped by 1 base and J by 4 bases, with 13 bases between them. This CDR3 has 15 amino acids. CDR1 and CDR2 (germline): MGHRA, YSYEKL. CDR3 nucleotide sequence: TGCGCCAGCAGCCAAGTTGCGGCTGACGGCACTGAAGCTTTCTTT. Translation: CASSQVAADGTEAFF.

This clonotype appeared a few times. The chain uses TRBV9 and TRBJ1-4; D is unclear. Germline-derived CDR1 and CDR2 are SGDLS and YYNGEE. V was cut by 4 bases and J by 3 bases, with 13 bases left in between. The CDR3 spans 15 residues. CDR3 nucleotide sequence: TGTGCCAGCAGCCCCCGGGGAGCGGCTAATGAAAAACTGTTTTTT. It yields the protein CASSPRGAANEKLFF. Full variable domain (rest looked up from reference TRBV9 and TRBJ1-4): DSGVTQTPKHLITATGQRVTLRCSPRSGDLSVYWYQQSLDQGLQFLIQYYNGEERAKGNILERFSAQQFPDLHSELNLSSLELGDSALYFCASSPRGAANEKLFFGSGTQLSVL.

This clonotype was recorded at least ten times. This chain links TRBV28 with TRBJ2-7, with 9 bases that match TRBD2. This CDR3 region has 15 residues. Germline V CDR1 and CDR2: MDHEN, SYDVKM. After removal of 4 bases from V and 2 bases from J, the junction contained 6 bases not matched to a gene. The CDR3 region is CASSSGLAMAYEQYF. The DNA for the CDR3 is TGTGCCAGCAGTTCCGGACTAGCGATGGCCTACGAGCAGTACTTC.

There are a few counts of this clonotype. The chain employs TRBV28 and TRBJ1-4; 8 positions agree with TRBD1. V gave up 3 bases and J gave up 5 bases; unmatched junction bases: 2. The germline V gene encodes CDR1 MDHEN and CDR2 SYDVKM. This CDR3 is built from 14 residues. The DNA of the CDR3 is TGTGCCAGCAGTTTCCCAGGGGGCAATGAAAAACTGTTTTTT. Encoded protein: CASSFPGGNEKLFF.

The sample holds a few counts of this clonotype. The rearrangement joins TRBV14 to TRBJ1-1; D is uncertain. CDR3 length: 13 amino acids. Germline V gene sequence: CDR1 SGHDN, CDR2 FVKESK. V shed 3 bases and J shed 5 bases, with 10 bases lying between them. Here the CDR3 DNA reads TGTGCCAGCAGCCATGAACTGCGGACTGAAGCTTTCTTT. It encodes CASSHELRTEAFF.

V and J are TRBV24-1 and TRBJ2-2; 12 bases align to TRBD1. The length of the CDR3 is 18 residues. Germline-derived CDR1 and CDR2 are KGHDR and SFDVKD. The trim removed 4 bases at V and 4 bases at J, leaving 9 bases unmatched. This chain's CDR3 is CATSDAGGTGGITGELFF. As DNA, the CDR3 is TGTGCCACCAGTGACGCTGGAGGGACAGGGGGCATCACCGGGGAGCTGTTTTTT.

This clonotype was seen a handful of times. The CDR3 region has the DNA TGTGCCAGCATAGAATCCGACAGAATAGCCTCTGGGGCCAACGTCCTGACTTTC. Translating gives CASIESDRIASGANVLTF. The rearrangement uses TRBV6-1 and TRBJ2-6; possibly TRBD1 for D (5 bases). The CDR3 length is 18 residues. With 7 bases removed from V and 0 bases from J, the gap between germline ends came to 19 bases. CDR1 and CDR2 (germline): MNHNS, SASEGT.

This clonotype was seen only a few times. The chain joins TRBV6-6 to TRBJ2-7, with D tentatively TRBD2 (6 bases). The CDR3 runs to 13 residues. The V gene lost 0 bases and the J gene lost 5 bases, with 8 bases spanning the gap. From germline, CDR1 is MNHNY and CDR2 SVGAGI (reference sequence). CDR3 in amino acids: CASSYSAGNEQYF. Here the CDR3 DNA reads TGTGCCAGCAGTTACTCGGCGGGGAACGAGCAGTACTTC.

This rearrangement joins TRBV7-2 to TRBJ2-3, with D unresolved. Germline V gene lookup returns CDR1 SGHTA and CDR2 FQGNSA. V was trimmed by 4 bases and J by 1 base, leaving 9 bases between them. The length of the CDR3 is 14 residues. In DNA, the CDR3 is TGTGCCAGCAGCTCCCCGACCCGCACAGATACGCAGTATTTT. It yields the protein CASSSPTRTDTQYF.

This clonotype came up a few times. The chain has TRBV29-1 and TRBJ2-3, with D unclear. This CDR3 region has 13 residues. Per germline, CDR1 SQVTM and CDR2 ANQGSEA. V was shortened by 6 bases and J by 0 bases, with 10 bases between the two germline ends. CDR3 bases: TGCAGCGTGTCCCGGGCTAGCACAGATACGCAGTATTTT. Its translation is CSVSRASTDTQYF.

V is TRBV20-1 and J is TRBJ2-7; TRBD1 might be the D (5 bases). The CDR3 length is 13 residues. Deletions cut 0 bases from V and 3 bases from J, with 9 bases between. Germline V lookup: CDR1 DFQATT, CDR2 SNEGSKA (reference sequence). The CDR3 protein is CSAREGPDYEQYF. CDR3 DNA: TGCAGTGCTAGAGAGGGGCCGGACTACGAGCAGTACTTC.

On this clonotype: The junction departs from the called germline gene at one end, perhaps through a read error. The rearrangement links TRBV20-1 to TRBJ2-5; 9 bases agree with TRBD2. The germline gives CDR1 DFQATT, CDR2 SNEGSKA (reference sequence). The CDR3 spans 15 residues. CDR3: CCATPVAGVEETQYF. The DNA of the CDR3 is TGCTGTGCTACGCCTGTAGCGGGGGTTGAGGAGACCCAGTACTTC.

The CDR3 loop is CSVEGQGAGYEQYF. CDR3 DNA: TGCAGCGTTGAAGGACAGGGGGCCGGGTACGAGCAGTACTTC. This rearrangement joins TRBV29-1 to TRBJ2-7, with 10 bases identical to TRBD1. This CDR3 comprises 14 residues. J gave up 4 bases and V 1 base, and 4 bases lay outside the gene matches. Germline V gene sequence: CDR1 SQVTM, CDR2 ANQGSEA.

This clonotype was found a few times. The rearrangement joins TRBV20-1 to TRBJ2-4; no definite D call. CDR3 length: 17 amino acids. Trimming took 0 bases from V and 0 from J, leaving 15 bases between them. Germline V gene sequence: CDR1 DFQATT, CDR2 SNEGSKA (reference sequence). This CDR3 reads CSARDPLQLLAKNIQYF. The DNA for the CDR3 is TGCAGTGCTAGAGACCCCCTCCAGCTTCTAGCCAAAAACATTCAGTACTTC.

The chain has TRBV5-1 and TRBJ1-1; 7 bases map to TRBD1. The length of the CDR3 is 15 residues. Germline CDR1 reads SGHRS; CDR2 reads YFSETQ. Trimming removed 4 bases from V and 0 bases from J; junction bases left unmatched: 6. CDR3 region: CASSTTGAMNTEAFF. Written as DNA, the CDR3 is TGCGCCAGCAGCACCACAGGGGCCATGAACACTGAAGCTTTCTTT.

Only one count was recorded for this clonotype. The chain is built from TRBV2 and TRBJ1-2; no clear D gene. This CDR3 spans 14 amino acids. From germline, CDR1 is SNHLY and CDR2 FYNNEI. Between the trimmed V and J ends, which lost 7 bases and 6 bases, there was a span of 18 bases. CDR3 DNA: TGTGCCAGCACTCCCGAGGGAAGGGCTAATGGCTACACCTTC. Its translation is CASTPEGRANGYTF.

The chain uses TRBV9 and TRBJ2-7; no firm D call. The CDR3 runs to 14 residues. Germline assignment: CDR1 SGDLS and CDR2 YYNGEE. Trimming cost V 0 bases and J 1 base, with 8 bases left between them. CDR3 sequence: CASSVDPYSYEQYF. CDR3 bases: TGTGCCAGCAGCGTAGACCCCTATTCCTACGAGCAGTACTTC.

This clonotype was seen only a few times. This chain uses TRBV5-1 with TRBJ2-7, with D unresolved. CDR1 is SGHRS, CDR2 YFSETQ, per germline. V lost 0 bases to trimming and J lost 7 bases, with 20 bases between them. The CDR3 extends over 16 amino acids. This CDR3 is CASSLGFPSQALEQYF. For the CDR3, the DNA is TGCGCCAGCAGCTTGGGCTTTCCGTCGCAGGCCCTTGAGCAGTACTTC. The whole variable domain, filled in from reference TRBV5-1 and TRBJ2-7, reads KAGVTQTPRYLIKTRGQQVTLSCSPISGHRSVSWYQQTPGQGLQFLFEYFSETQRNKGNFPGRFSGRQFSNSRSEMNVSTLELGDSALYLCASSLGFPSQALEQYFGPGTRLTVT.

A few counts support this clonotype. This chain links TRBV27 with TRBJ2-6; unclear D gene. V was pared by 6 bases and J by 0 bases, with 9 bases between. CDR3 size: 15 residues. Per the germline V gene, CDR1 is MNHEY and CDR2 is SMNVEV (reference sequence). The CDR3 region has the DNA TGTGCCAGCAGGAGACTGAGCTCTGGGGCCAACGTCCTGACTTTC. Translating gives CASRRLSSGANVLTF.

The chain links TRBV12-3 or TRBV12-4 to TRBJ1-6, with D possibly being TRBD1 (6 bases). Trimming shortened V by 4 bases and J by 13 bases, and 17 bases separated the two germline ends. There are 14 residues in the CDR3. CDR3 sequence (DNA): TGTGCCAGCAGTTCCCTCCGAGTCCAGGGGCCCCTCCACTTT. This translates into CASSSLRVQGPLHF.

The chain uses TRBV6-5 and TRBJ1-2; D is unclear. The V end was cut by 8 bases, the J end by 4 bases, with 11 bases between. The CDR3 is 12 amino acids. Germline assignment: CDR1 MNHEY and CDR2 SVGAGI. CDR3 loop: CASATPTYGYTF. The CDR3 bases are TGTGCCAGCGCGACACCGACCTATGGCTACACCTTC.

The chain employs TRBV4-3 and TRBJ2-1; D gene ambiguous. Germline CDR1 LGHNA, CDR2 YSLEER. The CDR3 contains 15 residues. Trimming removed 0 bases at V and 3 bases at J, with 9 bases between. CDR3 sequence reads: CASSQDRAFYNEQFF. CDR3 DNA: TGCGCCAGCAGCCAAGATCGTGCGTTCTACAATGAGCAGTTCTTC.

The chain couples TRBV5-5 to TRBJ2-3, with D perhaps TRBD2 (7 bases). The V end was cut by 0 bases, the J end by 4 bases, with 15 bases between. CDR3 length: 16 amino acids. The germline CDR1 and CDR2 sequences are SGHKS and YYEKEE (reference sequence). The CDR3 region has the DNA TGTGCCAGCAGCTTGGGCGTATGGGGGGGGCCAGATACGCAGTATTTT. Translated, it gives CASSLGVWGGPDTQYF.

This chain links TRBV20-1 with TRBJ1-1, with TRBD1 matching over 11 bases. Per germline, CDR1 DFQATT and CDR2 SNEGSKA (reference sequence). The CDR3 loop spans 15 amino acids. With 7 bases clipped from V and 1 base from J, the junction kept 8 bases outside the gene matches. The CDR3: CSVFLGQGGNTEAFF. The CDR3 bases are TGCAGTGTTTTTCTGGGACAGGGGGGGAACACTGAAGCTTTCTTT.

This clonotype was seen only a few times. The chain uses TRBV4-2 and TRBJ2-1, with D unresolved. Trimming shortened V by 4 bases and J by 3 bases, and 16 bases separated the two germline ends. CDR3 length: 16 amino acids. Germline V lookup: CDR1 LGHNA, CDR2 YNFKEQ. The DNA of the CDR3 is TGTGCCAGCAGCCTCCCCGAAGGGCTCCGCTACAATGAGCAGTTCTTC. This translates into CASSLPEGLRYNEQFF.

This chain uses TRBV4-1 with TRBJ2-3, with 9 bases lining up with TRBD2. Germline CDR1 MGHRA, CDR2 YSYEKL. This CDR3 is built from 16 residues. The V segment lost 1 base and the J segment 8 bases; nucleotides outside the gene matches: 10. The CDR3 DNA reads TGCGCCAGCAGCCAAGTGACAGCGGGGGGCCAGGGTACGCAGTATTTT. It is translated as CASSQVTAGGQGTQYF.

V and J are TRBV12-3 or TRBV12-4 and TRBJ2-3; possibly TRBD1 for D (5 bases). The CDR3 loop spans 14 amino acids. V lost 3 bases and J lost 2, with 9 bases in between. The DNA of the CDR3 is TGTGCCAGCAGTTTCAGGGCCTACACAGATACGCAGTATTTT. It yields the protein CASSFRAYTDTQYF.

This chain joins TRBV5-1 and TRBJ1-1, with D unclear. Trimming removed 1 base from V and 0 bases from J, with 7 bases in between. The germline CDR1 and CDR2 sequences are SGHRS and YFSETQ. This CDR3 is 14 amino acids long. The CDR3 bases are TGCGCCAGCAGCTTGCCCCAGGTGAACACTGAAGCTTTCTTT. Protein product: CASSLPQVNTEAFF. Looking up the rest from reference TRBV5-1 and TRBJ1-1 gives the full variable domain: KAGVTQTPRYLIKTRGQQVTLSCSPISGHRSVSWYQQTPGQGLQFLFEYFSETQRNKGNFPGRFSGRQFSNSRSEMNVSTLELGDSALYLCASSLPQVNTEAFFGQGTRLTVV.

This clonotype showed up just a few times. The CDR3 loop is CASSLVGGNYTF. CDR3 DNA: TGTGCCAGCAGCTTGGTTGGGGGTAACTACACCTTC. The genes are TRBV5-6 and TRBJ1-2; maybe TRBD1 (5 bases). This CDR3 is built from 12 residues. Germline CDR1 SGHDT, CDR2 YYEEEE. The ends were cut back, 0 bases at V and 10 bases at J, with 10 bases in the middle.